The T cell receptor beta chain under discussion was sequenced for a study of OX40 agonist ivuxolimab in advanced cancers. Across the study: Participants could have had prior anti-PD-1, anti-PD-L1 or anti-CTLA-4 therapy, and about 37% had some. Whole-study findings and limits: Relatively little clonal expansion, among the lowest observed, appeared in partial responders at 0.1-3.0 mg/kg.

TCRdb's table, derived via immunoSEQ multiplex PCR, lists solely in-frame clones and lacks some. The sample has tens of thousands of clones; more than 75% are singletons. Autoimmune disease history or systemic immunosuppression led to patient exclusion. The CDR3 loop spans 14 amino acids. V lost 2 bases and J lost 2, with 6 bases in between. Germline V lookup: CDR1 LNHDA, CDR2 SQIVND (reference sequence). For this clone: Its target is not known.

This sequence joins TRBV19 and TRBJ2-2; D call uncertain. The sequence derives from an adult with an advanced solid tumor such as melanoma, head and neck, liver or kidney cancer. Material: CD4+ or CD8+ T cells sorted from blood, obtained in a trial of the OX40 agonist ivuxolimab. The CDR3 reads CASSIQPNTGELFF. Written as DNA, the CDR3 is TGTGCCAGTAGTATACAACCCAACACCGGGGAGCTGTTTTTT.